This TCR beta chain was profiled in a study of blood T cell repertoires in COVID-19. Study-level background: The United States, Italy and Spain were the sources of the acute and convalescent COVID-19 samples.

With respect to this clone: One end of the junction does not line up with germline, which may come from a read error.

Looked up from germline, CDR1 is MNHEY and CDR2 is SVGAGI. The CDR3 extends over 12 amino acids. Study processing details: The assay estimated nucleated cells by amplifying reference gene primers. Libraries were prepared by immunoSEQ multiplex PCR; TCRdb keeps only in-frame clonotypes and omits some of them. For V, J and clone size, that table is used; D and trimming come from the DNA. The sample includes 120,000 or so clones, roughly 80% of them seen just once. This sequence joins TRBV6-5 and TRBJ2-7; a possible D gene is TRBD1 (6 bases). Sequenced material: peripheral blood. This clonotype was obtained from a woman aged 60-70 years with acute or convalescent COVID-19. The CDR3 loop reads CASSQTGQSLAF. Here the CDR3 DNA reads TGTGCCAGCAGCCAAACCGGACAGTCCCTTGCGTTC.